Given below is one TCR beta chain in context. This record comes from a study of memory CD4+ T cells and cytomegalovirus serostatus. CDR1 is WNHNN and CDR2 is SYGVQD in the germline V gene (reference sequence). V gave up 9 bases and J gave up 3 bases, with 12 bases separating them. This CDR3 comprises 12 residues. The sort gate was single viable CD3+CD4+CD8-CD45RO+ cells for memory CD4+ T cells. CMV serostatus came from serum IgG against pp150, pp28, p38, p52. The repertoire was sequenced with immunoSEQ multiplex PCR; TCRdb's copy has only in-frame clones and lacks some. The table records tens of thousands of clones, more than 70% of them present only once.

This TCR derives from an adult in good health and CMV-seronegative. V and J are TRBV10-1 and TRBJ2-7; D remains unclear. The sequencing input was memory CD4+ T cells from blood. CDR3 coding DNA: TGCGCCAGTGGGTCGTCAAGCTACGAGCAGTACTTC. Its protein is CASGSSSYEQYF.